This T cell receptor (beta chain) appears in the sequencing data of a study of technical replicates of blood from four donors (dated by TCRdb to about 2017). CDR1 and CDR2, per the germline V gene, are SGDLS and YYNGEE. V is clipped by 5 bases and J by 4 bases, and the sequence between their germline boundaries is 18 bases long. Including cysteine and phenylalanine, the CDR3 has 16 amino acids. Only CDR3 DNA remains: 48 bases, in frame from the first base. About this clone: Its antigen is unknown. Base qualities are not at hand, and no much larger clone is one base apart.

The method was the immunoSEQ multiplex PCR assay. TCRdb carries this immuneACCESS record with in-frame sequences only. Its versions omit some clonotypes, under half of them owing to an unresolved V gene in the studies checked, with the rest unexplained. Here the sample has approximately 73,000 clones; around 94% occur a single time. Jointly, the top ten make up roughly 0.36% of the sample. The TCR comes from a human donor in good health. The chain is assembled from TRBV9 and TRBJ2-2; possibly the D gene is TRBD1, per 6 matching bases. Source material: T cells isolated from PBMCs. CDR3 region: CASSLRRGEGTGELFF. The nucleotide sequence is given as TGTGCCAGCAGTCTACGCAGGGGAGAGGGCACCGGGGAGCTGTTTTTT.